This TCR beta chain stems from a study of T cells in Graves' hyperthyroidism and ophthalmopathy. This clonotype has just a few counts. Its antigen remains unknown. Exclusion of a patient resulted from uncontrolled infection, other autoimmune disease, pregnancy or lactation. The PBMCs were taken from approximately 9 ml of fresh peripheral blood. This CDR3 contains 14 residues. Per germline, CDR1 MNHNS and CDR2 SASEGT. V was shortened by 7 bases and J by 0 bases, with 9 bases between the two germline ends. Study-wide findings and caveats: Model-based prediction identified ophthalmopathy a median roughly six months prior to its onset. Most thyroid clonotypes with frequency above 0.001 were detected in blood.

Amplification yielded TCR beta CDR3 regions, with RNA transcripts as the source. Using the HTBI primer set, a first-round RT-PCR was run on the TCR CDR3. TCRdb redid the calling of the multiplex PCR reads with MiXCR, one entry per CDR3 protein. The sample holds about 400,000 distinct CDR3 sequences; 11% to 15% are singletons and the top ten take over 25%. The chain has TRBV6-1 and TRBJ2-2; D remains unclear. The clonotype comes from a man between 50 and 59 years old with Graves' ophthalmopathy. Sample: blood. The CDR3 is CASMVVTNTGELFF. The CDR3 DNA sequence: TGTGCCAGCATGGTAGTGACGAACACCGGGGAGCTGTTTTTT.